A single sample gave rise to the 25 T cell receptor beta chains below, sequenced in a study of response to subunit inactivated influenza vaccine (dated by TCRdb to 2016 to 2018). Libraries were constructed by RT-PCR. Instrument on record: Illumina HiSeq 2500. Through fastp at Q25 and MiXCR, TCRdb rebuilt clones from the public reads, retaining in-frame beta chains. Identical CDR3 proteins give one entry, which carries the most common genes and DNA. For this sample the table gives 150,000 to 200,000 distinct CDR3 sequences, of which about 11% were detected only once. Jointly, the top ten make up 9.5% to 15% of the sample. What the time point label conveys for this sample: 40 to 45 days after influenza vaccine administration. The material sequenced was non-naive T cells sorted from PBMCs, taken 40 to 50 days after vaccination. What this sample's cell subset or site label stands for: memory T cell fraction. Receptors originate from a man aged 50 or older who received an inactivated influenza vaccine. Donor details come from another sample of the same person, matched by shared clones.

This clonotype showed up just a few times. The chain joins TRBV5-6 to TRBJ2-7; weak D call: TRBD1 (6 bases). Germline lookup yields CDR1 SGHDT and CDR2 YYEEEE. The length of the CDR3 is 16 residues. V dropped 0 bases and J dropped 1 base, with 14 bases sitting between them. The CDR3, as DNA: TGTGCCAGCAGCTTGGCTAGGGCAGGGGAGTCCTACGAGCAGTACTTC. It yields the protein CASSLARAGESYEQYF.

The V call is TRBV20-1, the J call TRBJ1-5; D perhaps matches TRBD1 (6 bases). Between the trimmed V and J ends, which lost 0 bases and 7 bases, there was a span of 22 bases. The germline gives CDR1 DFQATT, CDR2 SNEGSKA (reference sequence). The CDR3 is 17 amino acids. CDR3 protein: CSARDPKDSVRTQPQHF. The CDR3 DNA follows: TGCAGTGCTAGAGATCCAAAGGACAGCGTCCGAACCCAGCCCCAGCATTTT.

The chain combines TRBV14 with TRBJ2-5, with 9 bases that match TRBD1. V lost 5 bases and J lost 2; bases outside the gene matches: 6. The CDR3 covers 15 residues. Per germline, CDR1 SGHDN and CDR2 FVKESK. The CDR3 nucleotides are TGTGCCAGCAGCAGGAGGGGACAGGGACAAGAGACCCAGTACTTC. It encodes CASSRRGQGQETQYF.

The J gene is TRBJ1-6, the V gene TRBV4-1; TRBD1 is a possible D gene (6 bases). Trimming removed 1 base at V and 7 bases at J, with 23 bases between. From germline, CDR1 is MGHRA and CDR2 YSYEKL. CDR3 length equals 19 residues. CDR3 loop: CASSQGRDMTGRRNSPLHF. Here the CDR3 DNA reads TGCGCCAGCAGCCAAGGTCGGGATATGACAGGACGAAGAAATTCACCCCTCCACTTT.

The chain carries TRBV5-1 and TRBJ1-2; D not resolved. Deletions cut 5 bases from V and 5 bases from J, with 10 bases between. The CDR3 spans 12 residues. CDR1 and CDR2 (germline): SGHRS, YFSETQ. CDR3 sequence reads: CASRPDLYGYTF. DNA for the CDR3: TGCGCCAGCAGACCAGACCTTTATGGCTACACCTTC.

This clonotype was found many times. The chain couples TRBV27 to TRBJ2-2, with D perhaps matching TRBD1 (6 bases). From germline, CDR1 is MNHEY and CDR2 SMNVEV (reference sequence). The V and J ends lost 5 bases and 1 base respectively, with 14 bases between them. The CDR3 length is 16 residues. The CDR3 protein is CASSHPTGVNTGELFF. The CDR3 DNA reads TGTGCCAGCAGTCACCCGACAGGAGTGAACACCGGGGAGCTGTTTTTT.

CDR3 DNA: TGTGCCAGCAGCTTAGGTGAGGGGGGCTATAATTCACCCCTCCACTTT. This sequence encodes CASSLGEGGYNSPLHF. The V and J genes are TRBV7-2 and TRBJ1-6, with TRBD1 as a possible D gene (6 bases). V was trimmed by 1 base and J by 3 bases, leaving 10 bases between them. This CDR3 contains 16 residues. The germline V gene has CDR1 SGHTA and CDR2 FQGNSA.

The chain links TRBV28 to TRBJ1-2; a possible D gene is TRBD1 (6 bases). Trimming took off 6 bases at V and 1 base at J, with 12 bases between the two ends. Germline CDR1 is MDHEN and CDR2 is SYDVKM. The length of the CDR3 is 14 residues. The CDR3 region has the DNA TGTGCCAGCAGCGTAGGACAGATTAACTATGGCTACACCTTC. Translation: CASSVGQINYGYTF.

This clonotype was seen ten or more times. The gene calls are TRBV7-9 and TRBJ2-7; D is perhaps TRBD2 (6 bases). V dropped 5 bases and J dropped 5 bases, with 13 bases sitting between them. CDR3 size: 13 residues. CDR1 and CDR2 from the germline V gene are SEHNR and FQNEAQ (reference sequence). The CDR3 coding sequence is TGTGCCAGCAGCCGGGACTTGAACCACGAGCAGTACTTC. Protein product: CASSRDLNHEQYF. Complete variable domain (other parts from reference TRBV7-9 and TRBJ2-7): DTGVSQNPRHKITKRGQNVTFRCDPISEHNRLYWYRQTLGQGPEFLTYFQNEAQLEKSRLLSDRFSAERPKGSFSTLEIQRTEQGDSAMYLCASSRDLNHEQYFGPGTRLTVT.

The V and J genes are TRBV20-1 and TRBJ2-7, with 10 bases matching TRBD1. Trimming cost V 0 bases and J 2 bases; bases outside gene matches: 4. Germline CDR1 and CDR2: DFQATT and SNEGSKA (reference sequence). The CDR3 has 15 residues. The CDR3 sequence is CSARDWDRGTYEQYF. CDR3 sequence (DNA): TGCAGTGCTAGAGATTGGGACAGGGGAACCTACGAGCAGTACTTC.

This clonotype is labeled medium-sized (0.01 to 0.1%). The rearrangement joins TRBV6-5 to TRBJ2-2, with 11 positions matching TRBD1. The CDR3 is made up of 17 amino acids. The V gene end was trimmed by 7 bases and the J gene end by 4 bases; junction bases not matched to a gene: 11. Germline-derived CDR1 and CDR2 are MNHEY and SVGAGI. CDR3 protein: CASKPMAGTGGTGELFF. The CDR3 DNA sequence: TGTGCCAGCAAACCAATGGCCGGGACAGGGGGCACCGGGGAGCTGTTTTTT.

This clonotype was seen a few times. The chain combines TRBV7-6 with TRBJ1-2; 9 bases line up with TRBD1. CDR3 size: 15 residues. Germline V gene data show CDR1 as SGHVS and CDR2 as FNYEAQ. V dropped 5 bases and J dropped 3; count of bases not matched to a gene: 7. For the CDR3, the DNA is TGTGCCAGCAGCCCTGGACAGGGGTGGGACTATGGCTACACCTTC. Residues: CASSPGQGWDYGYTF.

This clonotype was seen a few times. The chain combines TRBV7-2 with TRBJ1-1, with TRBD1 as a possible D gene (5 bases). The CDR3 has 14 residues. Germline V gene sequence: CDR1 SGHTA, CDR2 FQGNSA. V dropped 4 bases and J dropped 4 bases, with 13 bases sitting between them. The CDR3 sequence: CASSSLGGGTEAFF. DNA for the CDR3: TGTGCCAGCAGCTCCCTCGGGGGAGGCACTGAAGCTTTCTTT.

Notes on this clonotype: This CDR3 fails to terminate in the conserved phenylalanine or tryptophan, so it likely reflects a read error. The chain links TRBV6-5 to TRBJ1-2; no clear D. CDR3 length: 12 residues. Germline V gives CDR1 MNHEY, CDR2 SVGAGI. V lost 8 bases and J 1 base, leaving 8 bases between the germline ends. The CDR3 bases are TGTGCCAGCTTTGTTGTTAACTATGGCTACACCTAC. This codes for CASFVVNYGYTY.

J is TRBJ2-1 and V is TRBV20-1, with 10 bases aligning to TRBD2. Trimming cost V 4 bases and J 3 bases; bases outside gene matches: 3. This CDR3 contains 14 residues. Germline assignment: CDR1 DFQATT and CDR2 SNEGSKA (reference sequence). The CDR3 region is CSATRTSGYNEQFF. The CDR3 DNA reads TGCAGTGCTACTAGGACTAGCGGCTACAATGAGCAGTTCTTC.

This clonotype has at least ten counts. This rearrangement joins TRBV6-2 or TRBV6-3 to TRBJ2-2; 9 nucleotides align to TRBD1. CDR1 is MNHEY, CDR2 SVGEGT, per germline. This CDR3 region has 17 residues. V trimming: 2 bases; J trimming: 3 bases; junction bases outside the gene matches: 7. CDR3 DNA sequence: TGTGCCAGCAGTTACAGGGAACAGGGGGCCGACACCGGGGAGCTGTTTTTT. It yields the protein CASSYREQGADTGELFF.

The gene calls are TRBV5-1 and TRBJ2-1; D possibly corresponds to TRBD1 (6 bases). Between the trimmed V and J ends, which lost 2 bases and 9 bases, there was a span of 15 bases. Looked up from germline, CDR1 is SGHRS and CDR2 is YFSETQ. CDR3 size: 14 residues. The CDR3 sequence is CASSLRWDTSEQFF. The CDR3 nucleotides are TGCGCCAGCAGCTTACGGTGGGACACTAGTGAGCAGTTCTTC.

The chain couples TRBV20-1 to TRBJ2-5, with D possibly being TRBD1 or TRBD2 (5 bases each). Germline lookup yields CDR1 DFQATT and CDR2 SNEGSKA (reference sequence). CDR3 size: 14 residues. V was cut by 2 bases and J by 0 bases, with 10 bases left in between. CDR3 residues: CSARPVGHQETQYF. The CDR3 coding sequence is TGCAGTGCTAGACCCGTGGGACACCAAGAGACCCAGTACTTC.

This clonotype has a handful of counts. The chain carries TRBV20-1 and TRBJ1-5; 7 bases map to TRBD1. The V gene end was trimmed by 5 bases and the J gene end by 5 bases; junction bases not matched to a gene: 12. The CDR3 is 15 residues long. Per the germline V gene, CDR1 is DFQATT and CDR2 is SNEGSKA (reference sequence). CDR3 coding DNA: TGCAGTGCTCCTGAACCGGGACAGCGTTATCAGCCCCAGCATTTT. Amino acid sequence: CSAPEPGQRYQPQHF.

This clonotype came up a few times. This chain uses TRBV28 with TRBJ2-7, with D unresolved. Trimming left V 2 bases short and J 7 bases short, with 9 bases between. Germline CDR1 and CDR2: MDHEN and SYDVKM. The CDR3 has 12 amino acids. The CDR3 region is CASSLGWGEQYF. CDR3 nucleotide sequence: TGTGCCAGCAGTTTAGGGTGGGGAGAGCAGTACTTC.

This clonotype was counted at least ten times. The gene calls are TRBV24-1 and TRBJ1-2; 7 bases are shared with TRBD1. V lost 3 bases and J lost 2; bases outside the gene matches: 8. The CDR3 is made up of 16 amino acids. CDR1 KGHDR and CDR2 SFDVKD come from the germline V gene. In nucleotides, the CDR3 is TGTGCCACCAGTGATCCTCAATCAGGGGGGAACTATGGCTACACCTTC. Its protein product is CATSDPQSGGNYGYTF.

This clonotype was detected many times. This chain connects TRBV29-1 to TRBJ2-1, with TRBD2 matching over 8 bases. J gave up 9 bases and V 6 bases, and 7 bases lay outside the gene matches. Germline CDR1 and CDR2: SQVTM and ANQGSEA. The CDR3 covers 12 residues. The CDR3 sequence: CSVLRGGAEQFF. The CDR3 DNA is TGCAGCGTGCTCCGGGGGGGAGCTGAGCAGTTCTTC.

The rearrangement uses TRBV6-9 and TRBJ1-5, with D uncertain. The V and J ends lost 6 bases and 1 base respectively, with 13 bases between them. CDR1 MNHGY and CDR2 SVAAGI come from the germline V gene. CDR3 size: 15 residues. In nucleotides, the CDR3 is TGTGCCAGCAGCCTCCGCCAACAAAGCAATCAGCCCCAGCATTTT. Translated: CASSLRQQSNQPQHF.

This clonotype was recorded a few times. The CDR3 protein is CATNLSGRAQYF. For the CDR3, the DNA is TGTGCCACCAACCTTAGCGGGAGGGCGCAGTATTTT. The rearrangement uses TRBV2 and TRBJ2-3; 11 bases align to TRBD2. Germline-derived CDR1 and CDR2 are SNHLY and FYNNEI. V dropped 10 bases and J dropped 10; count of bases not matched to a gene: 7. The CDR3 consists of 12 residues.

The V and J genes are TRBV20-1 and TRBJ1-1; 7 positions agree with TRBD1. Germline lookup yields CDR1 DFQATT and CDR2 SNEGSKA (reference sequence). CDR3 length: 14 amino acids. The J segment lost 0 bases and the V segment lost 7 bases, leaving 8 bases of the junction unmatched. CDR3 residues: CSVRQGGMNTEAFF. The CDR3 DNA reads TGCAGTGTTCGACAGGGAGGGATGAACACTGAAGCTTTCTTT.